The table lists the clone carrying this TCR beta chain with a few counts. The data stem from a study of early T cells in non-severe SARS-CoV-2 infection. TCRdb analysed the 5' RACE reads with MiXCR anew, one entry per CDR3 protein. Found here are about 80,000 distinct CDR3 sequences, 9.5% to 15% of them singletons; the top ten hold about 3.5%. Germline V CDR1 and CDR2: KGHSH, LQKENI. V lost 5 bases to trimming and J lost 3 bases; unmatched junction nucleotides: 9. This CDR3 region has 15 residues. The sequenced sample was whole blood. The rearrangement links TRBV18 to TRBJ2-7; 8 bases match TRBD1. The sequence was obtained from an adult who was a healthcare worker with PCR-confirmed SARS-CoV-2 infection or an uninfected control (not recorded which). CDR3 loop: CASSYSDRANYEQYF. In DNA, the CDR3 is TGTGCCAGCTCATATTCGGACAGGGCGAACTACGAGCAGTACTTC.